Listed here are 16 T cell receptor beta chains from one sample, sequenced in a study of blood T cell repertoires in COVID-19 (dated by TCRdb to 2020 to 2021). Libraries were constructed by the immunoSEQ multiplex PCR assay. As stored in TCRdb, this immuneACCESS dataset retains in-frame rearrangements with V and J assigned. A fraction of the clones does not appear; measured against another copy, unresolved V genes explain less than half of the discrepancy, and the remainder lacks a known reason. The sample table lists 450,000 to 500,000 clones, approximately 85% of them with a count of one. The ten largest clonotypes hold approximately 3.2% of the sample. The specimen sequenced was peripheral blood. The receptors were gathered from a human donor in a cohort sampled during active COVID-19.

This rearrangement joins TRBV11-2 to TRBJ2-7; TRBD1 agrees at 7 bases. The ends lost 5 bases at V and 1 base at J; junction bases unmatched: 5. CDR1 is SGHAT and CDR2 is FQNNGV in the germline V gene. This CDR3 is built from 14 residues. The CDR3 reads CASSRDSSSYEQYF. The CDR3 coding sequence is TGTGCCAGCAGCCGGGACAGCTCTTCCTACGAGCAGTACTTC.

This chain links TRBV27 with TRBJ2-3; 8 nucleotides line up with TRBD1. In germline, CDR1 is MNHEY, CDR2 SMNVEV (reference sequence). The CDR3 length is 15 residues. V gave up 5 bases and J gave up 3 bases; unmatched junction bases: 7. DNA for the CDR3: TGTGCCAGCAGTGACAGGGGCGGTGGGACAGATACGCAGTATTTT. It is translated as CASSDRGGGTDTQYF.

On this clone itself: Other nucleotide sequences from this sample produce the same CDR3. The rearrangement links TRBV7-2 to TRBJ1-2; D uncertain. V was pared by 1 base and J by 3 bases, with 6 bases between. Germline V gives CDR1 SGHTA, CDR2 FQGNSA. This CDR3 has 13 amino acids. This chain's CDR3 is CASSLGRDYGYTF. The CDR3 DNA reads TGTGCCAGCAGCTTAGGTAGAGACTATGGCTACACCTTC.

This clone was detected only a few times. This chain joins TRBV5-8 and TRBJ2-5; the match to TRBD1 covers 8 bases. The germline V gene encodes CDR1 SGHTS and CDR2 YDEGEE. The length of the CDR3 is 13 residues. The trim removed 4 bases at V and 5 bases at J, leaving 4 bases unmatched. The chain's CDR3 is CASSPTGVETQYF. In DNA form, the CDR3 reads TGTGCCAGCAGCCCGACAGGGGTGGAGACCCAGTACTTC.

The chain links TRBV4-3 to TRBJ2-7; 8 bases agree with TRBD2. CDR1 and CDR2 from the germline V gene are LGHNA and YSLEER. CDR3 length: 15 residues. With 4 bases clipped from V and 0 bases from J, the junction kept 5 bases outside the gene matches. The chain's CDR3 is CASSRVLAGSYEQYF. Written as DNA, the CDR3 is TGCGCCAGCAGCCGCGTCCTAGCGGGCTCCTACGAGCAGTACTTC.

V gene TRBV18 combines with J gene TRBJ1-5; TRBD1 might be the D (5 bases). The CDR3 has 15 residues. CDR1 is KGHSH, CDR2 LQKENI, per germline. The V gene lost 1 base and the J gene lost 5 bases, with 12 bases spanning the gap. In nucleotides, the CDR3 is TGTGCCAGCTCACCACAGCCAGGGAGGGATCAGCCCCAGCATTTT. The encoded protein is CASSPQPGRDQPQHF.

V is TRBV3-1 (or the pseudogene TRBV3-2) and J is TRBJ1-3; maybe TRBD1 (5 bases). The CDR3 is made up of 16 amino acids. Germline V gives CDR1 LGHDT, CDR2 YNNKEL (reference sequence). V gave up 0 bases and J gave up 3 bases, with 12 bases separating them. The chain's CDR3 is CASSQDVGPGGNTIYF. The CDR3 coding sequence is TGTGCCAGCAGCCAAGACGTGGGGCCCGGTGGAAACACCATATATTTT.

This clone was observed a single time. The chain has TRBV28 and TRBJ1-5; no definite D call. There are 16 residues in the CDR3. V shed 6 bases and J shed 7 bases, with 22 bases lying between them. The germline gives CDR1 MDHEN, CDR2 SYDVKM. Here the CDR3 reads CASSPYGLVGEQPQHF. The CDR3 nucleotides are TGTGCCAGCAGCCCCTATGGGCTCGTAGGTGAACAGCCCCAGCATTTT.

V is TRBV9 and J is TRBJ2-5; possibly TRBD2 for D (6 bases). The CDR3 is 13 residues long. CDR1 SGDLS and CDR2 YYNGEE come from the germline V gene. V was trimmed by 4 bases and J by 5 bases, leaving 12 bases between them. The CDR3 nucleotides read TGTGCCAGCAGCCGGGGGTTCCAGGAGACCCAGTACTTC. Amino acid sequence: CASSRGFQETQYF.

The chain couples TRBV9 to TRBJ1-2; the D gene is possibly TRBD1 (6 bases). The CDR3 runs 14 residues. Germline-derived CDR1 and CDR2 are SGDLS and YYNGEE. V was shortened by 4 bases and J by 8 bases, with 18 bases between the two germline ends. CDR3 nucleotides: TGTGCCAGCAGCCCCGGTGGGGGGGCGCAGGGCTACACCTTC. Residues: CASSPGGGAQGYTF.

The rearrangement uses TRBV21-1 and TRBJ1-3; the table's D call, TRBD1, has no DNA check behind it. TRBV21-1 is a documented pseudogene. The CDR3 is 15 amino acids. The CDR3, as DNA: TGTGCCAGCAGTTCGCCCGGGACAGCTGGAAACACCATATATTTT. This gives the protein CASSSPGTAGNTIYF.

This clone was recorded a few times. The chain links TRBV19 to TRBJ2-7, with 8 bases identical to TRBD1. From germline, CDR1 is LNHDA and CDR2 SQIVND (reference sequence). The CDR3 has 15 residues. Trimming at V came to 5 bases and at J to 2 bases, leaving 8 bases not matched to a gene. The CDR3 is CASSPAGQGTYEQYF. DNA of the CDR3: TGTGCCAGTAGTCCAGCAGGACAGGGAACCTACGAGCAGTACTTC.

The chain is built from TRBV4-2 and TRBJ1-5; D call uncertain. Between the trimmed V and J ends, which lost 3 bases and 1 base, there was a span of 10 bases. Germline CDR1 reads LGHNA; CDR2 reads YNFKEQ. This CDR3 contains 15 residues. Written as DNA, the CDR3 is TGTGCCAGCAGCCATGAAATCGGGAGCAATCAGCCCCAGCATTTT. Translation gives CASSHEIGSNQPQHF.

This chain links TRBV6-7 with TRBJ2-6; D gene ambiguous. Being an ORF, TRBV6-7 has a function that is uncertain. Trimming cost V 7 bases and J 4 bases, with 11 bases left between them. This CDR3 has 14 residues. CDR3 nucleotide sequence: TGTGCCAGCACCTTCCCCCTGGGGGCCAACGTCCTGACTTTC. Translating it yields CASTFPLGANVLTF.

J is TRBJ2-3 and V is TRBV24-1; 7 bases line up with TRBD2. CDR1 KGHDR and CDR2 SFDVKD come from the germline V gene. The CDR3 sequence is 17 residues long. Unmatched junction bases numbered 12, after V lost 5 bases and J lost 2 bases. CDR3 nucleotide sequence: TGTGCCACCAGTGTCGCGTCGACTAGCAGATACACAGATACGCAGTATTTT. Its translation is CATSVASTSRYTDTQYF.

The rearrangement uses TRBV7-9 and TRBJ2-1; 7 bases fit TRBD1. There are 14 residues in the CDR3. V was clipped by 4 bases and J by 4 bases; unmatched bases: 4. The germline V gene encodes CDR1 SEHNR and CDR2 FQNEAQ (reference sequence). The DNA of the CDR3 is TGTGCCAGCAGCTATCGACAGGGATACAATGAGCAGTTCTTC. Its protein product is CASSYRQGYNEQFF. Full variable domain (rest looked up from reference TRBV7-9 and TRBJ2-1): DTGVSQNPRHKITKRGQNVTFRCDPISEHNRLYWYRQTLGQGPEFLTYFQNEAQLEKSRLLSDRFSAERPKGSFSTLEIQRTEQGDSAMYLCASSYRQGYNEQFFGPGTRLTVL.